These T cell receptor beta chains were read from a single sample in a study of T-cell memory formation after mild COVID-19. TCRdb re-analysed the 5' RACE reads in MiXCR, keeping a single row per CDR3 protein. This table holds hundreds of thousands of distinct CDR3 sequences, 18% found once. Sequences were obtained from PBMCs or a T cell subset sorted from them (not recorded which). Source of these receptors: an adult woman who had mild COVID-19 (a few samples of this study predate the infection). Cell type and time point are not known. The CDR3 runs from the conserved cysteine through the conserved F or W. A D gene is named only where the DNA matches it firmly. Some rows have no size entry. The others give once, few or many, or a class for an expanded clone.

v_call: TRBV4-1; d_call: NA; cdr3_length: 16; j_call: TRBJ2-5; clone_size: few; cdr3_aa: CASSPLAGLLQETQYF; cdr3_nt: TGCGCCAGCAGCCCCCTGGCGGGCCTCCTACAAGAGACCCAGTACTTC
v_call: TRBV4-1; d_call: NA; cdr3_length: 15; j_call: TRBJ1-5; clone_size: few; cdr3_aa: CASSRSQGYGQPQHF; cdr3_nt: TGCGCCAGCAGCCGTAGTCAGGGATACGGTCAGCCCCAGCATTTT
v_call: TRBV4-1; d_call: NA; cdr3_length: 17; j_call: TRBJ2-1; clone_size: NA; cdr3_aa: CASSLIGGRLRGNEQFF; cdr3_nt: TGCGCCAGCAGCCTAATAGGAGGGCGGCTAAGGGGCAATGAGCAGTTCTTC
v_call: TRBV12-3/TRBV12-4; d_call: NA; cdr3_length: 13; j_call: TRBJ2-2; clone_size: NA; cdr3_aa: CASSRAIGGELFF; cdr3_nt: TGTGCCAGCAGTCGGGCGATTGGCGGGGAGCTGTTTTTT
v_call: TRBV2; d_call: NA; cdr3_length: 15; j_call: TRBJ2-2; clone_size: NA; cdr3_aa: CASRGPGPNTGELFF; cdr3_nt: TGTGCCAGCCGAGGACCCGGGCCGAACACCGGGGAGCTGTTTTTT
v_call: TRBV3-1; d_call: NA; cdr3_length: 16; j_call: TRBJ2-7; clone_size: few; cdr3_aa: CASSREGTFTTYEQYF; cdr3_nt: TGTGCCAGCAGCCGAGAGGGGACTTTTACTACCTACGAGCAGTACTTC
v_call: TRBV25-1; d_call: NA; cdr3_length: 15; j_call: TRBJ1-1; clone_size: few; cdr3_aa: CASSDLFTTNTEAFF; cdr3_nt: TGTGCCAGCAGTGACTTGTTCACCACGAACACTGAAGCTTTCTTT
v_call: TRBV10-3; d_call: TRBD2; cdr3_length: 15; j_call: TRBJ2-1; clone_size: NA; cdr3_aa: CAISESIAGGDEQFF; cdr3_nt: TGTGCCATCAGTGAGTCGATAGCGGGAGGCGATGAGCAGTTCTTC
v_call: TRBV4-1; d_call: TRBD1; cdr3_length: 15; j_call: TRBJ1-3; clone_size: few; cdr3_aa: CASSGTGLDIRAIYF; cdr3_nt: TGCGCCAGCAGCGGGACAGGGCTCGACATACGGGCCATATATTTT
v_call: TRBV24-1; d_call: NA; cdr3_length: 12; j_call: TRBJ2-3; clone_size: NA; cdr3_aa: CATSDVTDTQYF; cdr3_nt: TGTGCCACCAGTGACGTGACAGATACGCAGTATTTT
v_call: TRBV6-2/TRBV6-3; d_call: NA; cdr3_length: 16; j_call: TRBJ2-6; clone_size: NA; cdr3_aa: CASSYHGRSGANVLTF; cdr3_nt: TGTGCCAGCAGTTACCACGGACGTTCTGGGGCCAACGTCCTGACTTTC
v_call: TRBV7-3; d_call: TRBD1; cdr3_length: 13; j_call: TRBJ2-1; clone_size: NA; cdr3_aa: CASSYDRASEQFF; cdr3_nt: TGTGCCAGCAGCTACGACAGGGCAAGTGAGCAGTTCTTC
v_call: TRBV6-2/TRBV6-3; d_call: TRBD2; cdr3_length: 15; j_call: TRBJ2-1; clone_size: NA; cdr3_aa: CASSYLGLGNNEQFF; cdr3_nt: TGTGCCAGCAGTTACTTGGGACTAGGGAACAATGAGCAGTTCTTC
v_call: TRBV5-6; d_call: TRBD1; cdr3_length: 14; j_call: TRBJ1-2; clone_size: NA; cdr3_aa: CASTDLTGGHGYTF; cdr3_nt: TGTGCCAGCACCGACCTGACAGGGGGGCATGGCTACACCTTC
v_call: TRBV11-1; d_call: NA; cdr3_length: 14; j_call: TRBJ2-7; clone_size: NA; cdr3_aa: CASSSPVILHEQYF; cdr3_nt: TGTGCCAGCAGCTCCCCGGTAATTCTCCACGAGCAGTACTTC
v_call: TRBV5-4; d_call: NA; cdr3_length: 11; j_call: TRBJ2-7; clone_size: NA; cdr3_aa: CASSSYGEQYF; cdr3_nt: TGTGCCAGCAGCTCGTATGGGGAGCAGTACTTC
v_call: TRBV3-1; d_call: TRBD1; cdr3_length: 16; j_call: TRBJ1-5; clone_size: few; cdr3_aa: CASSLSDRVGNQPQHF; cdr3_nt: TGTGCCAGCAGTCTATCCGACAGGGTCGGCAATCAGCCCCAGCATTTT
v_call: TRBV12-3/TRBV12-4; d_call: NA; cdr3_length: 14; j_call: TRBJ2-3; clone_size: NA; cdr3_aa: CASSFTGYTDTQYF; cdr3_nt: TGTGCCAGCAGTTTCACGGGGTATACAGATACGCAGTATTTT
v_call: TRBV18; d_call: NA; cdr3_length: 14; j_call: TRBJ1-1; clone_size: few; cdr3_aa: CASSPAGRNTEAFF; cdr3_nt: TGTGCCAGCTCACCGGCGGGGAGGAACACTGAAGCTTTCTTT
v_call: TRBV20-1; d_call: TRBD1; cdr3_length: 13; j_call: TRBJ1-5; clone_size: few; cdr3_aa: CSAMGTGVQPQHF; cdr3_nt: TGCAGTGCTATGGGGACAGGGGTACAGCCCCAGCATTTT
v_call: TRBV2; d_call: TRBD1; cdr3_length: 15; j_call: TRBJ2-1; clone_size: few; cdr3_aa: CASSGTGVKGNEQFF; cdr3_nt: TGTGCCAGCAGCGGGACAGGGGTTAAGGGGAATGAGCAGTTCTTC
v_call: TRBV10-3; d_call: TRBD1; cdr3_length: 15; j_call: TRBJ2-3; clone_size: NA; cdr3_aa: CAISATGVERDTQYF; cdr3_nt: TGTGCCATCAGTGCGACAGGGGTTGAGAGGGATACGCAGTATTTT
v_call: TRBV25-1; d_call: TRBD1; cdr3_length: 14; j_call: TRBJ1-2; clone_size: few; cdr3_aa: CASSVRTGGDGYTF; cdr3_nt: TGTGCCAGCAGTGTCCGGACAGGCGGTGATGGCTACACCTTC
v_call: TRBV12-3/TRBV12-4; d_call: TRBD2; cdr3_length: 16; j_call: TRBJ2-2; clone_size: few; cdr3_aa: CASNQLAGANTGELFF; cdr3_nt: TGTGCCAGCAACCAATTAGCGGGAGCGAACACCGGGGAGCTGTTTTTT
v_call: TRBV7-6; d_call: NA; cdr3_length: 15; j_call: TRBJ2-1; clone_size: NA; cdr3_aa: CASSSAIYRNNEQFF; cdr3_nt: TGTGCCAGCAGCTCCGCCATTTACCGTAACAATGAGCAGTTCTTC
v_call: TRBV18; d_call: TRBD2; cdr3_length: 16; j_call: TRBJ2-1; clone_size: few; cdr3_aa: CASSPPQAGGKNEQFF; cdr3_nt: TGTGCCAGCTCACCACCGCAAGCGGGAGGCAAGAATGAGCAGTTCTTC
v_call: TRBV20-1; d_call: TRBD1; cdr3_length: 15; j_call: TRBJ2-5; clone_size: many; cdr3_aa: CSARDPGQGGETQYF; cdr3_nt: TGCAGTGCTAGAGATCCGGGACAGGGAGGGGAGACCCAGTACTTC
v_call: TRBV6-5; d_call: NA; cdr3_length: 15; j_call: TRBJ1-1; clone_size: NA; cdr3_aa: CASSYSGGKNTEAFF; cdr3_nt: TGTGCCAGCAGTTACTCAGGGGGAAAGAACACTGAAGCTTTCTTT
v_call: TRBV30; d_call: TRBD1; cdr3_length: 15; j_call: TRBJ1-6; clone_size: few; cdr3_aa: CAWSVGGQRNSPLHF; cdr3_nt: TGTGCCTGGAGTGTAGGGGGACAGCGGAATTCACCCCTCCACTTT